This is a list of T cell receptor beta chains from one sample in a study of cytomegalovirus exposure and HLA in healthy donors. This table comes from immunoSEQ multiplex PCR, and its TCRdb copy is limited to in-frame clones, with some not included. The sample contains approximately 150,000 clones, less than 90% of which appear only once. Sequencing was carried out using PBMCs. The origin of the receptors is a woman younger than 35 in good health and CMV-seropositive. The CDR3 runs from the conserved cysteine through the conserved F or W. D genes are given only for firm matches. Clone sizes are given selectively: once, few, many, or a class where the clone is expanded.

clone size	D gene	V gene	J gene	CDR3 protein	CDR3 DNA
.	.	TRBV12-2	TRBJ2-1	CASRLAGLQGWYEQFF	TGTGCAAGTCGCTTAGCTGGTTTGCAGGGTTGGTATGAGCAGTTCTTC
.	TRBD2	TRBV19	TRBJ2-2	CASSNPGLANTGELFF	TGTGCCAGTAGCAATCCGGGACTAGCGAACACCGGGGAGCTGTTTTTT
.	.	TRBV21-1	TRBJ1-1	CASSTRDTIGGNTEAFF	TGTGCCAGCAGCACCCGAGACACGATCGGTGGGAACACTGAAGCTTTCTTT
.	.	TRBV5-1	TRBJ2-5	CASSRSGTRQETQYF	TGCGCCAGCAGTCGATCCGGGACACGTCAAGAGACCCAGTACTTC
.	.	TRBV25-1	TRBJ2-5	CASSENGWGRPGETQYF	TGTGCCAGCAGTGAAAATGGGTGGGGGCGCCCCGGAGAGACCCAGTACTTC
once	TRBD2	TRBV29-1	TRBJ2-1	CSVLTSGEHEQFF	TGCAGCGTCCTGACTAGCGGAGAGCATGAGCAGTTCTTC
.	.	TRBV27	TRBJ2-1	CASSTGVQYDNEQFF	TGTGCCAGCAGCACGGGGGTACAATACGACAATGAGCAGTTCTTC
.	TRBD1	TRBV12-5	TRBJ1-4	CASGLSGTGSEKLFF	TGTGCTAGTGGTTTATCCGGGACAGGGAGTGAAAAACTGTTTTTT
.	TRBD2	TRBV6-6	TRBJ2-5	CASSPGGSTLETQYF	TGTGCCAGCAGTCCGGGCGGGAGCACGTTGGAGACCCAGTACTTC
.	TRBD1	TRBV10-3	TRBJ1-1	CAISGSGGSREAFF	TGTGCCATCAGTGGATCAGGGGGCTCTCGTGAAGCTTTCTTT
.	.	TRBV10-3	TRBJ1-4	CAIRQGMANEKLFF	TGTGCCATCAGGCAGGGGATGGCTAATGAAAAACTGTTTTTT
.	.	TRBV25-1	TRBJ1-1	CASSGTFMNTEAFF	TGTGCCAGCAGTGGGACATTCATGAACACTGAAGCTTTCTTT
.	TRBD2	TRBV15	TRBJ2-1	CATSTLSGGLANYNEQFF	TGTGCCACCAGCACTCTCTCAGGGGGACTAGCGAACTACAATGAGCAGTTCTTC
.	.	TRBV10-3	TRBJ2-7	CAITSGTSIHEQYF	TGTGCCATCACCTCGGGAACCTCCATCCACGAGCAGTACTTC
.	.	TRBV7-9	TRBJ1-1	CASRGANTEAFF	TGTGCCAGCCGGGGGGCGAACACTGAAGCTTTCTTT